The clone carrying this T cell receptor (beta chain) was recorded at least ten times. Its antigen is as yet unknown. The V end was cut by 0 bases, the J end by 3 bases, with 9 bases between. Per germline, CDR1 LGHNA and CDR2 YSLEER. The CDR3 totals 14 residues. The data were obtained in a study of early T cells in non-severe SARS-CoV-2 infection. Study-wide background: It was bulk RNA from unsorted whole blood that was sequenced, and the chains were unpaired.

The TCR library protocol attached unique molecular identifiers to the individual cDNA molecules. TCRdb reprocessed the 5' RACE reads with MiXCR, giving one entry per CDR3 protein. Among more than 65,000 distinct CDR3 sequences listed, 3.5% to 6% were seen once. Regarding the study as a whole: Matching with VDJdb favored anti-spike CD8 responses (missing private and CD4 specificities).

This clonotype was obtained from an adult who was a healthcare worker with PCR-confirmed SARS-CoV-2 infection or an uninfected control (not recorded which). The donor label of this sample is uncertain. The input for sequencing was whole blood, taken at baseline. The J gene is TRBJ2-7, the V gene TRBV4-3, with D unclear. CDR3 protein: CASSQDWGIYEQYF. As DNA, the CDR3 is TGCGCCAGCAGCCAAGATTGGGGTATCTACGAGCAGTACTTC.